The rows below give T cell receptor beta chains drawn from one sample of a study of T-cell memory formation after mild COVID-19. Each CDR3 protein gets one entry after TCRdb re-called the 5' RACE reads with MiXCR. The data show around 150,000 distinct CDR3 sequences, about 14% seen once. Sequencing input: PBMCs or a T cell subset sorted from them (not recorded which). These receptors were taken from an adult woman who had mild COVID-19 (a few samples of this study predate the infection). Cell type and time point are not known. Each CDR3 is given with its conserved first and last residue. The order of the fields is clone size, V gene, J gene, CDR3 protein. For some rows the clone size is stated as once, few or many, or as a class when expanded; others skip it.

NA	TRBV7-3	TRBJ2-3	CASSSTPPGTSGSADTQYF
NA	TRBV12-3/TRBV12-4	TRBJ2-3	CASSFAPGTTQYF
NA	TRBV20-1	TRBJ1-1	CSASAWDSLPNTEAFF
few	TRBV9	TRBJ2-3	CASSVAGGYTDTQYF
NA	TRBV20-1	TRBJ1-1	CSATNNWVNTEAFF
few	TRBV12-3/TRBV12-4	TRBJ2-7	CASNLGRGIEQYF
NA	TRBV10-3	TRBJ2-7	CAHGRSYEQYF
few	TRBV7-8	TRBJ2-2	CASSSPGLAGGAGELFF
few	TRBV11-2	TRBJ2-7	CASSFFRDWRDEQYF
few	TRBV4-1	TRBJ2-7	CASSQDSKEEQYF
NA	TRBV15	TRBJ2-7	CATSREGGLYEQYF
few	TRBV7-2	TRBJ1-5	CASSLAGPQHF
few	TRBV6-6	TRBJ2-7	CASSYAWDVSYEQYF
few	TRBV3-1	TRBJ1-5	CASSQEGVGGGRQPQHF
few	TRBV7-9	TRBJ2-7	CASSLVGLSYEQYF
NA	TRBV11-2	TRBJ2-2	CASSLNVVPSGELFF
NA	TRBV6-5	TRBJ2-2	CASTYEGVGAGELFF
NA	TRBV6-5	TRBJ2-7	CASTLGAEQYF
NA	TRBV4-3	TRBJ1-2	CASSPAWKWTNYGYTF
NA	TRBV7-2	TRBJ2-5	CASSLVWGGETQYF
few	TRBV4-3	TRBJ2-7	CASSQDSANSYEQYF
many	TRBV9	TRBJ1-5	CASSVGTLSNQPQHF
NA	TRBV2	TRBJ2-5	CASTTLGGRRGETQYF
few	TRBV2	TRBJ1-5	CASSGQISNQPQHF
few	TRBV12-3/TRBV12-4	TRBJ1-1	CASSSRDRVEAFF
few	TRBV5-1	TRBJ2-1	CASSLEGQRYNEQFF
NA	TRBV18	TRBJ1-4	CASSPSTNEKLFF
few	TRBV20-1	TRBJ1-1	CSANRDLNTEAFF
NA	TRBV11-2	TRBJ1-2	CASSRSGYGYTF
many	TRBV7-6	TRBJ2-1	CASSFQSPDEQFF
NA	TRBV5-1	TRBJ1-5	CASSLEDRLNLNQPQHF
few	TRBV12-3/TRBV12-4	TRBJ2-1	CASRSGTAAEQFF
few	TRBV7-9	TRBJ1-2	CASSPSTLNYGYTF
NA	TRBV29-1	TRBJ2-3	CSVHARFTDTQYF
NA	TRBV18	TRBJ2-1	CASSPRAGVQLVVNEQFF
NA	TRBV3-1	TRBJ2-7	CASSLAQTRSGSSYEQYF
NA	TRBV7-6	TRBJ1-1	CASSAGQSNTEAFF
NA	TRBV11-2	TRBJ2-3	CASSLDTLAGGDTQYF
NA	TRBV19	TRBJ1-1	CATGVKDTEAFF
NA	TRBV18	TRBJ2-7	CASSPPGQGSYEQYF
few	TRBV12-5	TRBJ2-1	CASGPSYNEQFF
few	TRBV7-9	TRBJ2-7	CASSLGLVGSYEQYF
few	TRBV4-1	TRBJ1-1	CASSLRAGDNTEAFF
NA	TRBV30	TRBJ2-1	CAWRAQSGEQFF
many	TRBV5-5	TRBJ2-7	CASSLGGFTYEQYF
NA	TRBV24-1	TRBJ2-7	CATSDGHEGSYEQYF
few	TRBV4-2	TRBJ2-6	CASSQVLGASGANVLTF
NA	TRBV10-3	TRBJ1-2	CAIRAPQSLSIGGYTF
few	TRBV11-1	TRBJ2-1	CASSRSPGDEQFF
many	TRBV27	TRBJ2-1	CASSPRPAVEQFF
few	TRBV3-1	TRBJ1-2	CASSQTGGNYGYTF
few	TRBV6-5	TRBJ1-5	CASSYSGAQPQHF
NA	TRBV7-6	TRBJ2-5	CASSLGQAQETQYF
NA	TRBV7-2	TRBJ2-1	CASTRPWASGSLSAYNEQFF
NA	TRBV5-1	TRBJ2-7	CASSSTGFSSYEQYF
few	TRBV5-1	TRBJ1-1	CASSLGSYSAFF